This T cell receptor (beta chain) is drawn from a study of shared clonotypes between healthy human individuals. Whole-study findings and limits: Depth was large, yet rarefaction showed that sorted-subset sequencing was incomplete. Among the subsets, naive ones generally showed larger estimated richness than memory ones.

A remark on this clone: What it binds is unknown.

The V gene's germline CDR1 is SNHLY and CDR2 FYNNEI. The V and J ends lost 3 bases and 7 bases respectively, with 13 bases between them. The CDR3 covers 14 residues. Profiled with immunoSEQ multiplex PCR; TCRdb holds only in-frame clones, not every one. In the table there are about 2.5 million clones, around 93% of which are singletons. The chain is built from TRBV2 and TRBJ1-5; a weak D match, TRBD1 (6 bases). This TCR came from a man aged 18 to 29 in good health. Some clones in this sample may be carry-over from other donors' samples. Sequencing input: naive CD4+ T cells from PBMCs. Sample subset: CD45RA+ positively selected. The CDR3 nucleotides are TGTGCCAGCAGTGATCGCAGGGGTTGGCAGCCCCAGCATTTT. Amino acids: CASSDRRGWQPQHF.